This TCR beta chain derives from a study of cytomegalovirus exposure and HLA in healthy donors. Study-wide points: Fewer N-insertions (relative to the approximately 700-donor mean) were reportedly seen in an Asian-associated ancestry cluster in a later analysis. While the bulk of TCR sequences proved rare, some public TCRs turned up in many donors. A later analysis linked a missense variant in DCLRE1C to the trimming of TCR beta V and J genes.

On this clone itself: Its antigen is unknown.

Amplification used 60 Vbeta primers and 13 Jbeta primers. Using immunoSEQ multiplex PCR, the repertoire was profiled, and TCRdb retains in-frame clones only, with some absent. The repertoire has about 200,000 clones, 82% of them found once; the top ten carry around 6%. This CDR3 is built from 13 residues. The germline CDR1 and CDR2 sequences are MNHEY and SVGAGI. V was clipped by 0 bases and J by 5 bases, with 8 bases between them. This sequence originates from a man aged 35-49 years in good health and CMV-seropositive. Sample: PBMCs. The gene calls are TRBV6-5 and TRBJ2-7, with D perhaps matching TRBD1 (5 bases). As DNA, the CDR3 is TGTGCCAGCAGTTACTCTTCAGGGAACGAGCAGTACTTC. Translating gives CASSYSSGNEQYF.